A single T cell receptor (beta chain) is shown here with its context. Antigen: not known. The sample belongs to a study of OX40 agonist ivuxolimab in advanced cancers. Study outcomes and limitations: More expanded clones were seen, on average, in CD8+ T cells than in CD4+.

The table came from immunoSEQ multiplex PCR; TCRdb's copy has only in-frame clones and leaves some out. The sample lists roughly 30,000 clones; 80% to 95% were seen once. Trimming cost V 6 bases and J 0 bases, with 15 bases left between them. Germline CDR1 reads SGHVS; CDR2 reads FQNEAQ. The CDR3 sequence is 16 residues long. This sequence was found in an adult with an advanced solid tumor such as melanoma, head and neck, liver or kidney cancer. Specimen: CD4+ or CD8+ T cells sorted from blood, collected in a trial of the OX40 agonist ivuxolimab. The rearrangement joins TRBV7-8 to TRBJ2-1; D assignment may be TRBD1 or TRBD2 (5 bases each). The DNA for the CDR3 is TGTGCCAGCAGACCAGTCGAGGGGAGCTCCTACAATGAGCAGTTCTTC. Protein sequence: CASRPVEGSSYNEQFF.